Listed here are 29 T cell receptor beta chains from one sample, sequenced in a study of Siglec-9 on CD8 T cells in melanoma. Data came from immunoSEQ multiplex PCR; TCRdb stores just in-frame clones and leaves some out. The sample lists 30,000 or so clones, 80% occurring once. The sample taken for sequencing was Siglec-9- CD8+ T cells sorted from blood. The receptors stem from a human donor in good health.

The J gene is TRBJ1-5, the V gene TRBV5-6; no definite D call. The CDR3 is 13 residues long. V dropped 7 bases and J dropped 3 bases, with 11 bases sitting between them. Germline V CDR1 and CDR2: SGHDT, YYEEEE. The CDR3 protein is CASSYGVNQPQHF. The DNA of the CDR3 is TGTGCCAGCTCGTACGGGGTCAATCAGCCCCAGCATTTT.

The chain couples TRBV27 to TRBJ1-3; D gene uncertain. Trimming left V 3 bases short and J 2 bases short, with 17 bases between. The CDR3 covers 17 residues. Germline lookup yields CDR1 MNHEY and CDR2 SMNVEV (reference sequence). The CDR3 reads CASSFVAPPGAGNTIYF. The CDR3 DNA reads TGTGCCAGCAGTTTCGTGGCCCCGCCAGGAGCTGGAAACACCATATATTTT.

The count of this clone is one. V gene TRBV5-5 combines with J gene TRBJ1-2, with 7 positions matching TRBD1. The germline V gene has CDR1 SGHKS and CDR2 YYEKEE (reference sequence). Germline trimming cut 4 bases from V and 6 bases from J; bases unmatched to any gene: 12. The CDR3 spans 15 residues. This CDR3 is CASSPLKDRYDGYTF. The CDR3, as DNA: TGTGCCAGCAGCCCCTTGAAGGACAGGTACGATGGCTACACCTTC.

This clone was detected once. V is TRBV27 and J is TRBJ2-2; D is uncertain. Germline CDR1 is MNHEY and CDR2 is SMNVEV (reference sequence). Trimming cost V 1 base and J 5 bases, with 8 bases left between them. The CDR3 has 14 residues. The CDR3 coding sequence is TGTGCCAGCAGTTTATGGGATAGGACCGGGGAGCTGTTTTTT. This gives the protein CASSLWDRTGELFF.

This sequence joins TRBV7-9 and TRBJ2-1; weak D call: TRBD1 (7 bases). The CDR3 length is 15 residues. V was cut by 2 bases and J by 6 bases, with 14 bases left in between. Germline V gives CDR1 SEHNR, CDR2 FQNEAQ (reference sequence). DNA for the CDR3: TGTGCCAGCAGCTTATCAGGGGGGAATGGCAATGAGCAGTTCTTC. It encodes CASSLSGGNGNEQFF. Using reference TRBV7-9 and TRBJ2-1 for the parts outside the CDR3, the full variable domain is DTGVSQNPRHKITKRGQNVTFRCDPISEHNRLYWYRQTLGQGPEFLTYFQNEAQLEKSRLLSDRFSAERPKGSFSTLEIQRTEQGDSAMYLCASSLSGGNGNEQFFGPGTRLTVL.

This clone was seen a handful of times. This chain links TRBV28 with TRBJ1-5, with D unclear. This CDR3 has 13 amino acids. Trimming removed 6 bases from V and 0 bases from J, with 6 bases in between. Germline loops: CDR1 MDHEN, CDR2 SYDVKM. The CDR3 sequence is CASRANSNQPQHF. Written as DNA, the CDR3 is TGTGCCAGCAGGGCGAATAGCAATCAGCCCCAGCATTTT.

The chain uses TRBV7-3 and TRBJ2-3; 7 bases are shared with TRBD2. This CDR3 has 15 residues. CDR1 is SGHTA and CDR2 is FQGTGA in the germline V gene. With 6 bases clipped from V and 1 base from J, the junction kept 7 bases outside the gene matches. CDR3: CASSLRSGGTDTQYF. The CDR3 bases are TGTGCCAGCAGTCTGAGGAGCGGGGGCACAGATACGCAGTATTTT.

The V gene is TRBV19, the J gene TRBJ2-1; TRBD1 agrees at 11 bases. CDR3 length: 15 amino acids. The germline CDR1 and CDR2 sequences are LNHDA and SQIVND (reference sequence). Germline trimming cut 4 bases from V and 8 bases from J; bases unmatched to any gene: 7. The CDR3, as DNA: TGTGCCAGTAGTACGGGACAGGGGGTTTACTATGAGCAGTTCTTC. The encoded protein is CASSTGQGVYYEQFF.

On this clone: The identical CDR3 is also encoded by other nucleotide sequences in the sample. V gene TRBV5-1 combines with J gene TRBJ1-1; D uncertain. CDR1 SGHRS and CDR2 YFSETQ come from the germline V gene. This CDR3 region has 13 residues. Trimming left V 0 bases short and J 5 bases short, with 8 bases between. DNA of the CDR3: TGCGCCAGCAGCTTGGGAGGTGGGACTGAAGCTTTCTTT. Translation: CASSLGGGTEAFF. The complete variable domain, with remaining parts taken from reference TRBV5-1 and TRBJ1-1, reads KAGVTQTPRYLIKTRGQQVTLSCSPISGHRSVSWYQQTPGQGLQFLFEYFSETQRNKGNFPGRFSGRQFSNSRSEMNVSTLELGDSALYLCASSLGGGTEAFFGQGTRLTVV.

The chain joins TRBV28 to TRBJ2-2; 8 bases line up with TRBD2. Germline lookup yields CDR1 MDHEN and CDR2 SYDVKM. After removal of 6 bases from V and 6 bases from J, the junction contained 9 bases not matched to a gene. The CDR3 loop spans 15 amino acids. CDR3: CASSPGLGGSGELFF. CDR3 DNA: TGTGCCAGCAGCCCGGGACTAGGGGGTTCCGGGGAGCTGTTTTTT.

CDR3 DNA: TGTGCCAGCAGCTTAGGGGCAGGGCTCGCCCCGAACACTGAAGCTTTCTTT. This gives the protein CASSLGAGLAPNTEAFF. The genes are TRBV7-9 and TRBJ1-1; tentatively, D is TRBD1 (5 bases). In germline, CDR1 is SEHNR, CDR2 FQNEAQ (reference sequence). There are 17 residues in the CDR3. The ends were cut back, 1 base at V and 1 base at J, with 16 bases in the middle.

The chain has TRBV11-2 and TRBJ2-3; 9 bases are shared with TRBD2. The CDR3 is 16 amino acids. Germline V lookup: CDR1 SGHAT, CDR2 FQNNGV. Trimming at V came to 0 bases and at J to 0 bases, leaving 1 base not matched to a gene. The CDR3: CASSLEAGGSTDTQYF. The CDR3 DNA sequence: TGTGCCAGCAGCTTAGAAGCGGGAGGAAGCACAGATACGCAGTATTTT. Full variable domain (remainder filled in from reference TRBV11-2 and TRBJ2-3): EAGVAQSPRYKIIEKRQSVAFWCNPISGHATLYWYQQILGQGPKLLIQFQNNGVVDDSQLPKDRFSAERLKGVDSTLKIQPAKLEDSAVYLCASSLEAGGSTDTQYFGPGTRLTVL.

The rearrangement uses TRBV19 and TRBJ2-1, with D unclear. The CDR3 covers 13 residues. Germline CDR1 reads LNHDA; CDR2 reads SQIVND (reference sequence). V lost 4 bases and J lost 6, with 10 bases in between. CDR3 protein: CASSTPFGNEQFF. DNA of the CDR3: TGTGCCAGTAGTACCCCCTTCGGCAATGAGCAGTTCTTC.

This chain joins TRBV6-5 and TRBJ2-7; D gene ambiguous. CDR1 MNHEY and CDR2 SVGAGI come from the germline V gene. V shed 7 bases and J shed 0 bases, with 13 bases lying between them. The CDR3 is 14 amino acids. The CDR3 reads CASKMTPTSYEQYV. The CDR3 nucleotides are TGTGCCAGCAAAATGACACCGACCTCCTACGAGCAGTACGTC.

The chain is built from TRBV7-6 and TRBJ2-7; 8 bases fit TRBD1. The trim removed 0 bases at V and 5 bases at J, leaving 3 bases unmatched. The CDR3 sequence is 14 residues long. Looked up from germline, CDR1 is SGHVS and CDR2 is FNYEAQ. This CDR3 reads CASSLATGGNEQYF. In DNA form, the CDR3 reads TGTGCCAGCAGCTTAGCTACAGGGGGAAACGAGCAGTACTTC.

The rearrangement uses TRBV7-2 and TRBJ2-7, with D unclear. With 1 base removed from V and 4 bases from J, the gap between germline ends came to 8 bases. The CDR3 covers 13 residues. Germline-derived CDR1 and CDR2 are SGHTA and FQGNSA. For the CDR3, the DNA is TGTGCCAGCAGCTTAGAAAGCGAATACGAGCAGTACTTC. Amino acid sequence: CASSLESEYEQYF.

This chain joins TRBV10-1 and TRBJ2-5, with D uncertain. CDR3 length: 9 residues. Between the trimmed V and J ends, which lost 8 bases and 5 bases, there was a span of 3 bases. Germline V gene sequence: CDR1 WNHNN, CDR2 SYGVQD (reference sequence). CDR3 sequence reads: CASGETQYF. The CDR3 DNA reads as TGCGCCAGCGGGGAGACCCAGTACTTC.

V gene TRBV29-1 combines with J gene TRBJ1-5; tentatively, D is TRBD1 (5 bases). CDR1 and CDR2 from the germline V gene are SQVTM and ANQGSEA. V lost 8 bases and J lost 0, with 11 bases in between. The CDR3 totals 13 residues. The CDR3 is CSCRENSNQPQHF. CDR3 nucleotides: TGCAGCTGCAGGGAGAATAGCAATCAGCCCCAGCATTTT.

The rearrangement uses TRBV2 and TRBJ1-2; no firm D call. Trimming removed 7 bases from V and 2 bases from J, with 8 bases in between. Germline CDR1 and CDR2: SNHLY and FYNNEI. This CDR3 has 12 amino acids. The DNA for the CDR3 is TGTGCCAGCATCGGGGAGAACTATGGCTACACCTTC. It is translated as CASIGENYGYTF.

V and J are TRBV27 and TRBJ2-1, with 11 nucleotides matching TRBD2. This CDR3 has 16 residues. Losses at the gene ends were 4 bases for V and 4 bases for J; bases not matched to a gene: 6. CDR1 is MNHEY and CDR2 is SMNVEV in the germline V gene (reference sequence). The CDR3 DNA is TGTGCCAGCAGTTCAAAGGGACTAGCGGTATACAATGAGCAGTTCTTC. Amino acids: CASSSKGLAVYNEQFF.

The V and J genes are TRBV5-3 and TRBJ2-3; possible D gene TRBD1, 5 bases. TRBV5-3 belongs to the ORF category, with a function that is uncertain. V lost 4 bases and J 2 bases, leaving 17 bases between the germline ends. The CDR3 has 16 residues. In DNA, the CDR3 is TGTGCCAGAAGCCCGGCAGGGCGTGTGTACACAGATACGCAGTATTTT. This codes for CARSPAGRVYTDTQYF.

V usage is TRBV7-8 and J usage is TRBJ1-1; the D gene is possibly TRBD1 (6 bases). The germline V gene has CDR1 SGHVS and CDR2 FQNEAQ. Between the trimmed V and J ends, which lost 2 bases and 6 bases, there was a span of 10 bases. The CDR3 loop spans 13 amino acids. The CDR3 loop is CASSLSGAPEAFF. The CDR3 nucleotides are TGTGCCAGCAGCTTATCGGGGGCGCCTGAAGCTTTCTTT.

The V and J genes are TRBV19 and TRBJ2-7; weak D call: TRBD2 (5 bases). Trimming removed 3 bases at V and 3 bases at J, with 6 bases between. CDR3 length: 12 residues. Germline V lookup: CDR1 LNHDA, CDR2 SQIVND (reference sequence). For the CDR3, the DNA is TGTGCCAGTAGTATGGGAGACTACGAGCAGTACTTC. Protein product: CASSMGDYEQYF.

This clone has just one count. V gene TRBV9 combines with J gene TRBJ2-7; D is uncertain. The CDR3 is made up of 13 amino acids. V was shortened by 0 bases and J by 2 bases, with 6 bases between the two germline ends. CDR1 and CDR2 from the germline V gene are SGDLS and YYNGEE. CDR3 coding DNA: TGTGCCAGCAGCGTAGGACCTACCTACGAGCAGTACTTC. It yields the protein CASSVGPTYEQYF.

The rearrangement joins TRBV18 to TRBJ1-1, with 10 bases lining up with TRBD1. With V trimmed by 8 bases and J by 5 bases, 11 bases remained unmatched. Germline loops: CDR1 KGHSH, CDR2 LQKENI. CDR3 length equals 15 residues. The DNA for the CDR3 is TGTGCCAGCCAACCACGGGGACAGGGGTTTACTGAAGCTTTCTTT. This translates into CASQPRGQGFTEAFF.

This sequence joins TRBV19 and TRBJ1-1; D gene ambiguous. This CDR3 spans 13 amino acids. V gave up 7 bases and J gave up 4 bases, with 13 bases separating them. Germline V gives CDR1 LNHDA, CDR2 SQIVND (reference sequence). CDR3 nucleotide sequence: TGTGCCAGTAAGCTCGGGTTTGGCACTGAAGCTTTCTTT. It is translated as CASKLGFGTEAFF.

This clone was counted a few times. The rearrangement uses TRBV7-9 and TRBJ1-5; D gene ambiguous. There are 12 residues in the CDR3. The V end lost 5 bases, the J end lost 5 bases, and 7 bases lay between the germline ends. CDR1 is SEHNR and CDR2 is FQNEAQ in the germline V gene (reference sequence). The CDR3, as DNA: TGTGCCAGCAGCCCGGGATATCAGCCCCAGCATTTT. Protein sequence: CASSPGYQPQHF.

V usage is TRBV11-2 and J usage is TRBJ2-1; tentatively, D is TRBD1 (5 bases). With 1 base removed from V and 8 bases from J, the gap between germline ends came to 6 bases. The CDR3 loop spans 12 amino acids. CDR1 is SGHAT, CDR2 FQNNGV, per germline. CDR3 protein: CASSLAGYEQFF. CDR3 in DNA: TGTGCCAGCAGCTTAGCAGGGTATGAGCAGTTCTTC.

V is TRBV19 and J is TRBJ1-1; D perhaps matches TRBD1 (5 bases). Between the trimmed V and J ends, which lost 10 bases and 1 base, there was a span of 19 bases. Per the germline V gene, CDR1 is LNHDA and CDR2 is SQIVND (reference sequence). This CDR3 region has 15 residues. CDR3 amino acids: CATHITGTGNTEAFF. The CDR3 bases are TGTGCCACTCACATCACCGGGACGGGGAACACTGAAGCTTTCTTT. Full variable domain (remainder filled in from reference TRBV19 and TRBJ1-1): DGGITQSPKYLFRKEGQNVTLSCEQNLNHDAMYWYRQDPGQGLRLIYYSQIVNDFQKGDIAEGYSVSREKKESFPLTVTSAQKNPTAFYLCATHITGTGNTEAFFGQGTRLTVV.